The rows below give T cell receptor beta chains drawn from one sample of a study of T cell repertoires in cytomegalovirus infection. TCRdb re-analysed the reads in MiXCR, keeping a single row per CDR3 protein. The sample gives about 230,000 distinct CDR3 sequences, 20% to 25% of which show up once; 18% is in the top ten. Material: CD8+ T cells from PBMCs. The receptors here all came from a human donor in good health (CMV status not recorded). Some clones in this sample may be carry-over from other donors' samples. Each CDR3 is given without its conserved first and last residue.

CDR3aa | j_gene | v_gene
SARGAPAGRSYNEQF | TRBJ2-1 | TRBV20-1
ASSVPSKLNTEAF | TRBJ1-1 | TRBV19
ASSYGDSTYEQY | TRBJ2-7 | TRBV7-2
SVEYTEAF | TRBJ1-1 | TRBV29-1
ASSGGQGGRNTEAF | TRBJ1-1 | TRBV7-9
ASNPTGQLNTEAF | TRBJ1-1 | TRBV6-1
ASTPAHSFTYNEQF | TRBJ2-1 | TRBV28
SASSGGRSYEQY | TRBJ2-7 | TRBV29-1
ASSLAEGLSYNEQF | TRBJ2-1 | TRBV7-6
SANSGGSQGAQY | TRBJ2-5 | TRBV20-1
AISMTEYEQY | TRBJ2-7 | TRBV10-3
ASSFLDTQY | TRBJ2-3 | TRBV11-2
ASSQEEGHYGYT | TRBJ1-2 | TRBV4-1
ASSSPDRDSGANVLT | TRBJ2-6 | TRBV28
ASSVGPGQPQH | TRBJ1-5 | TRBV7-9
ASSWTGGTGQPQH | TRBJ1-5 | TRBV2
ASSLGLYTGELF | TRBJ2-2 | TRBV6-5
ASSIGFPTDTQY | TRBJ2-3 | TRBV19
ASSLGTVSSGNTIY | TRBJ1-3 | TRBV11-2
ASSFPDRDRGALNYGYT | TRBJ1-2 | TRBV28
AISPGAANNQPQH | TRBJ1-5 | TRBV10-3
ASSLEDLTDTQY | TRBJ2-3 | TRBV5-1
AISEFADTQY | TRBJ2-3 | TRBV10-3
ASSMPSDGDNTEAF | TRBJ1-1 | TRBV19
ASSSLSGEPYEQY | TRBJ2-7 | TRBV28
AISDVGRGLQETQY | TRBJ2-5 | TRBV10-3
SVATGGGHTIY | TRBJ1-3 | TRBV29-1
ASSPDELTLH | TRBJ1-6 | TRBV7-2
ASSNPDITGPTEAF | TRBJ1-1 | TRBV19
ASSVAGDTQY | TRBJ2-3 | TRBV9
ASSLIARDGEIWEQF | TRBJ2-1 | TRBV28
ASSPGITDTQY | TRBJ2-3 | TRBV6-5
ASSLGVLGLTGETQY | TRBJ2-5 | TRBV7-9
ASSLGGPLRPQH | TRBJ1-5 | TRBV11-2
ASSVMGRGMSSGNTIY | TRBJ1-3 | TRBV9
SASGTVQETQY | TRBJ2-5 | TRBV20-1
ASSYSPGTQETQY | TRBJ2-5 | TRBV6-5
SATQEGASDEQF | TRBJ2-1 | TRBV20-1
ASSHATGVDGELF | TRBJ2-2 | TRBV4-2
ASNGQGMYGYT | TRBJ1-2 | TRBV2
ASSLVHRVNYGHT | TRBJ1-2 | TRBV28
SGRPLQGTEAF | TRBJ1-1 | TRBV20-1
ASSEGGVARGNTQY | TRBJ2-3 | TRBV2
ASSSSFPGQGKNGNTIY | TRBJ1-3 | TRBV28
ASSLVAGANTQY | TRBJ2-3 | TRBV11-2
ASRRVSHTEAF | TRBJ1-1 | TRBV3-1
ASSFFNSNQPQH | TRBJ1-5 | TRBV7-9
ASSEEQVQYEQY | TRBJ2-7 | TRBV2
ASSLGQIPEETQY | TRBJ2-5 | TRBV28
ASSQRGGGYNEQF | TRBJ2-1 | TRBV4-1
ASSGGDEQF | TRBJ2-1 | TRBV10-3
ASGGEGPDTQY | TRBJ2-3 | TRBV7-9
ASSLYRGQLAKNIQY | TRBJ2-4 | TRBV28
ASSPDLQYEQY | TRBJ2-7 | TRBV28
ASSPTDTTYEQY | TRBJ2-7 | TRBV12-3/TRBV12-4
ASSKTGVQPQH | TRBJ1-5 | TRBV12-3/TRBV12-4
SARDPLAGGQF | TRBJ2-1 | TRBV20-1
ASTQIGIAGTGSKRGNQPQH | TRBJ1-5 | TRBV28
ASSLLAGGPEQY | TRBJ2-7 | TRBV7-6